This record concerns one T cell receptor (beta chain) sequence. The data derive from a study of blood T cell repertoires in COVID-19. CDR1 is KGHSH and CDR2 is LQKENI in the germline V gene. The CDR3 is 16 residues long. V lost 2 bases, J lost 7 bases, and 9 bases stayed unmatched. Profiled with immunoSEQ multiplex PCR; TCRdb holds only in-frame clones, not every one. The data hold over 30,000 clones, with over 75% observed a single time. The TCR originated in a man older than 75 with active or convalescent COVID-19. The sequenced material came from peripheral blood. The V call is TRBV18, the J call TRBJ2-7; 12 nucleotides line up with TRBD1. CDR3 residues: CASSPSPGQGAVEQYF. CDR3 nucleotide sequence: TGTGCCAGCTCACCATCCCCGGGACAGGGGGCGGTTGAGCAGTACTTC. Drawing the rest from reference TRBV18 and TRBJ2-7, the complete variable domain is NAGVMQNPRHLVRRRGQEARLRCSPMKGHSHVYWYRQLPEEGLKFMVYLQKENIIDESGMPKERFSAEFPKEGPSILRIQQVVRGDSAAYFCASSPSPGQGAVEQYFGPGTRLTVT.